This record covers a single T cell receptor (beta chain). The sample comes from a study of blood T cell repertoires in COVID-19. Study background: Samples came from the United States, Italy and Spain, spanning acute and convalescent COVID-19. PBMCs, B-cell-depleted T cells, or T cells were the source of the cDNA or gDNA that made up the material.

The CDR3 covers 16 residues. Looked up from germline, CDR1 is MGHRA and CDR2 is YSYEKL. The V gene lost 1 base and the J gene lost 2 bases, with 13 bases spanning the gap. Clones were sequenced by immunoSEQ multiplex PCR, and TCRdb holds only the in-frame ones, with some missing. The data show tens of thousands of clones, 65% to 85% seen once. The specimen sequenced was peripheral blood. This TCR came from a man over 45 with acute or convalescent COVID-19. The rearrangement joins TRBV4-1 to TRBJ2-3, with D possibly being TRBD2 (5 bases). CDR3 region: CASSQGGRGPTDTQYF. CDR3 in DNA: TGCGCCAGCAGCCAAGGGGGTCGGGGTCCCACAGATACGCAGTATTTT.